This TCR beta chain was sequenced in a study of blood T cell repertoires in COVID-19. Looking at the study overall: T cells, B-cell-depleted T cells, or PBMCs provided the cDNA or gDNA that served as material.

Profiled with immunoSEQ multiplex PCR; TCRdb holds only in-frame clones, not every one. The sample records some 200,000 clones, about 76% being singletons. This CDR3 contains 14 residues. The V end lost 2 bases, the J end lost 0 bases, and 11 bases lay between the germline ends. From germline, CDR1 is GTSNPN and CDR2 SVGIG (reference sequence). This clone has just a few counts. This chain joins TRBV30 and TRBJ2-7, with D perhaps TRBD1 (5 bases). The sample comprised peripheral blood. The source of this sequence is a woman aged 50 to 60 with active or convalescent COVID-19. CDR3 bases: TGTGCCTGGAGTAGGTGGACAACCTCCTACGAGCAGTACTTC. Its translation is CAWSRWTTSYEQYF.